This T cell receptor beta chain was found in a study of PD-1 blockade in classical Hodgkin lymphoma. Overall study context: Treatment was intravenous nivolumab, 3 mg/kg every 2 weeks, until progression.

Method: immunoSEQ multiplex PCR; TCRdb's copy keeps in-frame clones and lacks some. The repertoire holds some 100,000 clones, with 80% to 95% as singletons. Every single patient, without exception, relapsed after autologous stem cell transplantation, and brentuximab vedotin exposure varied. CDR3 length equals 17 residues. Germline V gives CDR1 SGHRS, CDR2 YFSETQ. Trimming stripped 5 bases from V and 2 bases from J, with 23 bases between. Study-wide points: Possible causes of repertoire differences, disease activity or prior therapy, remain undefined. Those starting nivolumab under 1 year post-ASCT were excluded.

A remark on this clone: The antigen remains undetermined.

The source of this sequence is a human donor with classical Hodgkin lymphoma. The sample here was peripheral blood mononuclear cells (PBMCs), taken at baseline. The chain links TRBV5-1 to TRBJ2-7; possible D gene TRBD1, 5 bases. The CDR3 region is CASSYDSSRSVTYEQYF. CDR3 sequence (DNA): TGCGCCAGCAGTTATGACAGTTCTCGATCGGTTACCTACGAGCAGTACTTC.